The 20 T cell receptor beta chains below all came from one sample that was sequenced in a study of technical replicates of blood from a few donors. Assay used: immunoSEQ multiplex PCR; TCRdb lists only in-frame clones, some missing. Of some 80,000 clones detected, approximately 94% appear once; the ten largest clones hold more than 0.2%. Sequenced input: T cells isolated from PBMCs. Source of these receptors: a human donor in good health.

This chain joins TRBV15 and TRBJ1-4; D remains unclear. CDR1 is LNHNV and CDR2 is YYDKDF in the germline V gene (reference sequence). Trimming shortened V by 5 bases and J by 0 bases, and 13 bases separated the two germline ends. The CDR3 has 16 residues. This CDR3 reads CATSRGGPTTNEKLFF. DNA of the CDR3: TGTGCCACCAGCCGGGGAGGGCCCACAACTAATGAAAAACTGTTTTTT.

The chain joins TRBV5-1 to TRBJ1-5, with TRBD1 as a possible D gene (6 bases). The V end lost 1 base, the J end lost 4 bases, and 9 bases lay between the germline ends. There are 14 residues in the CDR3. Germline loops: CDR1 SGHRS, CDR2 YFSETQ. The CDR3, as DNA: TGCGCCAGCAGCTTGACAGGGCAGAATCAGCCCCAGCATTTT. Amino acid sequence: CASSLTGQNQPQHF.

This chain joins TRBV19 and TRBJ2-7, with D possibly matching TRBD2 (6 bases). V lost 5 bases and J lost 0, with 14 bases in between. CDR1 and CDR2 from the germline V gene are LNHDA and SQIVND (reference sequence). CDR3 length equals 15 residues. Written as DNA, the CDR3 is TGTGCCAGTAGTCCTCGGGACTCTAGCTCCTACGAGCAGTACTTC. As protein: CASSPRDSSSYEQYF.

This rearrangement joins TRBV28 to TRBJ1-2; no clear D. The CDR3 is 16 residues long. Trimming left V 5 bases short and J 3 bases short, with 19 bases between. CDR1 MDHEN and CDR2 SYDVKM come from the germline V gene. The CDR3: CASSPKKLRFYYGYTF. The CDR3 bases are TGTGCCAGCAGTCCAAAGAAACTGAGATTTTACTATGGCTACACCTTC.

The sample holds one count of this clone. CDR3 in DNA: TGTGCCAGCACCCTCGGGACAGGCTCCTACGAGCAGTACTTC. It is translated as CASTLGTGSYEQYF. This chain connects TRBV6-5 to TRBJ2-7; 8 nucleotides match TRBD1. The CDR3 runs to 14 residues. V shed 7 bases and J 0 bases; nucleotides not matched to a gene: 5. Germline-derived CDR1 and CDR2 are MNHEY and SVGAGI.

The chain has TRBV6-5 and TRBJ2-3; D perhaps matches TRBD2 (7 bases). Trimming removed 9 bases from V and 1 base from J, with 14 bases in between. CDR1 is MNHEY and CDR2 is SVGAGI in the germline V gene. The CDR3 is 14 residues long. CDR3 residues: CASGRGTGTDTQYF. The CDR3 DNA is TGTGCCAGTGGGAGGGGGACCGGCACAGATACGCAGTATTTT.

The V call is TRBV5-1, the J call TRBJ1-3; possibly TRBD1 for D (5 bases). Trimming left V 4 bases short and J 8 bases short, with 19 bases between. The germline CDR1 and CDR2 sequences are SGHRS and YFSETQ. The CDR3 is 15 amino acids. The CDR3 is CASSTTGTGGDTIYF. CDR3 DNA: TGCGCCAGCAGCACGACCGGGACCGGCGGGGACACCATATATTTT.

This chain connects TRBV6-5 to TRBJ2-7; maybe TRBD1 (5 bases). The ends were cut back, 2 bases at V and 3 bases at J, with 5 bases in the middle. The CDR3 runs to 12 residues. The V gene's germline CDR1 is MNHEY and CDR2 SVGAGI. The CDR3 coding sequence is TGTGCCAGCAGTTACAGGGGCTACGAGCAGTACTTC. This encodes CASSYRGYEQYF.

V is TRBV5-4 and J is TRBJ2-1; TRBD2 matches at 10 bases. CDR1 and CDR2 (germline): SGHNT, YYREEE (reference sequence). The CDR3 contains 16 residues. J lost 4 bases, V lost 4 bases, and 8 bases had no gene match. The CDR3 DNA follows: TGTGCCAGCAGCCGAATAGCGGGGGGTCTGTACAATGAGCAGTTCTTC. This translates into CASSRIAGGLYNEQFF.

The V gene is TRBV2, the J gene TRBJ2-7; 8 bases agree with TRBD1. V lost 7 bases and J lost 2; bases outside the gene matches: 1. The germline V gene encodes CDR1 SNHLY and CDR2 FYNNEI. The CDR3 totals 12 residues. The CDR3 region is CASKTGAYEQYF. The CDR3 nucleotides read TGTGCCAGCAAGACAGGGGCCTACGAGCAGTACTTC.

V gene TRBV7-9 combines with J gene TRBJ1-3, with 7 bases fitting TRBD1. J was trimmed by 4 bases and V by 5 bases; bases with no gene match: 2. Germline CDR1 reads SEHNR; CDR2 reads FQNEAQ (reference sequence). The CDR3 has 13 amino acids. DNA for the CDR3: TGTGCCAGCAGCCAGGGGGAAGGAAACACCATATATTTT. Protein: CASSQGEGNTIYF.

This chain connects TRBV5-6 to TRBJ1-1; 12 positions agree with TRBD1. The CDR3 has 16 residues. The germline gives CDR1 SGHDT, CDR2 YYEEEE. The V segment lost 4 bases and the J segment 1 base; nucleotides outside the gene matches: 5. The CDR3 sequence: CASSKGQGARNTEAFF. CDR3 nucleotides: TGTGCCAGCAGCAAGGGACAGGGGGCTCGGAACACTGAAGCTTTCTTT. Together with reference TRBV5-6 and TRBJ1-1, the CDR3 gives the full variable domain: DAGVTQSPTHLIKTRGQQVTLRCSPKSGHDTVSWYQQALGQGPQFIFQYYEEEERQRGNFPDRFSGHQFPNYSSELNVNALLLGDSALYLCASSKGQGARNTEAFFGQGTRLTVV.

The CDR3 DNA follows: TGCGCCAGCAGCCAAGATTGGGGGCTGGGGGCAGATACGCAGTATTTT. Encoded protein: CASSQDWGLGADTQYF. This chain uses TRBV4-1 with TRBJ2-3, with a possible D match to TRBD1 (6 bases). Trimming removed 0 bases from V and 4 bases from J, with 14 bases in between. CDR3 length equals 16 residues. CDR1 MGHRA and CDR2 YSYEKL come from the germline V gene.

J is TRBJ1-2 and V is TRBV7-9; D is undetermined. V lost 1 base, J lost 7 bases, and 13 bases lay in between. The CDR3 has 14 residues. Germline V gene data show CDR1 as SEHNR and CDR2 as FQNEAQ (reference sequence). The CDR3: CASSLEGIWSGYTF. In DNA, the CDR3 is TGTGCCAGCAGCTTAGAAGGAATTTGGAGTGGCTACACCTTC.

The chain uses TRBV9 and TRBJ1-2; no definite D call. Trimming stripped 4 bases from V and 5 bases from J, with 15 bases between. CDR1 and CDR2 (germline): SGDLS, YYNGEE. The CDR3 loop spans 14 amino acids. This chain's CDR3 is CASSSAFTLYGYTF. DNA of the CDR3: TGTGCCAGCAGCAGCGCTTTTACCTTGTATGGCTACACCTTC.

The V call is TRBV4-1, the J call TRBJ2-1; the match to TRBD2 covers 13 bases. Looked up from germline, CDR1 is MGHRA and CDR2 is YSYEKL. V dropped 2 bases and J dropped 6; count of bases not matched to a gene: 13. The CDR3 runs 19 residues. The CDR3 DNA follows: TGCGCCAGCAGCCAAACCGTGCCACTAGCGGGAGGGCTAGGCAATGAGCAGTTCTTC. This translates into CASSQTVPLAGGLGNEQFF.

This chain connects TRBV5-1 to TRBJ2-7; D might be TRBD2 (5 bases). Germline assignment: CDR1 SGHRS and CDR2 YFSETQ. CDR3 length equals 15 residues. The V and J ends lost 0 bases and 2 bases respectively, with 12 bases between them. CDR3 coding DNA: TGCGCCAGCAGCTTGGGACGGACTCCGGCCTACGAGCAGTACTTC. This translates into CASSLGRTPAYEQYF.

The chain uses TRBV12-5 and TRBJ2-7; the match to TRBD2 covers 9 bases. The CDR3 length is 17 residues. V was pared by 2 bases and J by 6 bases, with 14 bases of the junction left unmatched. Germline assignment: CDR1 LGHNT and CDR2 FRNRAP. CDR3 nucleotides: TGTGCTAGTGGTTTGTTAGAGAGCGGGAGGTTCGTTCTCGAGCAGTACTTC. Translation gives CASGLLESGRFVLEQYF. Full variable domain (outside the CDR3, taken from reference TRBV12-5 and TRBJ2-7): DARVTQTPRHKVTEMGQEVTMRCQPILGHNTVFWYRQTMMQGLELLAYFRNRAPLDDSGMPKDRFSAEMPDATLATLKIQPSEPRDSAVYFCASGLLESGRFVLEQYFGPGTRLTVT.

The V gene is TRBV4-2, the J gene TRBJ1-1; D is perhaps TRBD1 (5 bases). The length of the CDR3 is 15 residues. The germline V gene encodes CDR1 LGHNA and CDR2 YNFKEQ. Trimming took off 0 bases at V and 11 bases at J, with 19 bases between the two ends. Here the CDR3 reads CASSQDRFRESEAFF. In DNA form, the CDR3 reads TGTGCCAGCAGCCAAGATCGATTCAGGGAAAGTGAGGCTTTCTTT.

The CDR3 protein is CASRLAGVTDTQYF. In nucleotides, the CDR3 is TGTGCCAGCAGATTAGCGGGGGTCACAGATACGCAGTATTTT. The chain recombines TRBV14 with TRBJ2-3, with 9 bases that match TRBD2. Germline loops: CDR1 SGHDN, CDR2 FVKESK. This CDR3 region has 14 residues. V dropped 6 bases and J dropped 2; count of bases not matched to a gene: 3.